This T cell receptor delta chain was captured by sequencing in a study of γδ T cells in repeated Plasmodium falciparum infection. TCRdb redid the clone calls on the multiplex PCR reads with CATT. The profile covers about 57,000 delta-chain clones, with around 1.8% appearing a single time and roughly 15% taken by the ten largest. J lost 3 bases, V lost 0 bases, and 27 bases had no gene match. Germline values: CDR1 TSWWSYY, CDR2 QGS. The CDR3 totals 23 residues. This clone is medium-sized in the sample. The identical CDR3 is also encoded by other nucleotide sequences in the sample. Vgamma9/Vdelta2+ and Vdelta2-negative gammadelta T cells were flow-sorted from PBMC for bulk sequencing.

The gene calls are TRDV1 and TRDJ1; 8 nucleotides agree with TRDD3. The sample taken for sequencing was gamma-delta T cells from blood. The receptor comes from a pool of human donors (malaria-infected and uninfected, not separated). CDR3 sequence: CALGELFPSTLIIGGSGSDKLIF. CDR3 DNA sequence: TGTGCTCTTGGGGAACTGTTTCCATCCACACTTATAATTGGGGGATCTGGATCCGATAAACTCATCTTT.